The rows below give T cell receptor beta chains drawn from one sample of a study of blood T cell repertoires in COVID-19. The data were produced by immunoSEQ multiplex PCR, yet TCRdb's version contains in-frame clones alone and is incomplete. Among 250,000 to 300,000 clones, roughly 89% were seen once, and the ten largest hold more than 9.5%. Sequencing was performed on peripheral blood. These receptors were obtained from a woman aged 25 to 45 with COVID-19, enrolled during active disease. CDR3s include the opening cysteine and the closing phenylalanine or tryptophan. The D gene is left open where the match is weak. Clone size is not always given. Where it is, it says once, few, many or a class for expanded clones.

d_call: TRBD2; clone_size: -; j_call: TRBJ2-3; v_call: TRBV4-1; cdr3_nt: TGCGCCAGCAGCCAATGGGTAGCGGGGGGGTCAGATACGCAGTATTTT; cdr3_aa: CASSQWVAGGSDTQYF
d_call: TRBD2; clone_size: -; j_call: TRBJ2-5; v_call: TRBV5-5; cdr3_nt: TGTGCCAGCCGGAGCGGCGGGGGGCGGGGAGAGGAGACCCAGTACTTC; cdr3_aa: CASRSGGGRGEETQYF
d_call: -; clone_size: -; j_call: TRBJ2-3; v_call: TRBV27; cdr3_nt: TGTGCCAGCGGAGGAGGCACAGATACGCAGTATTTT; cdr3_aa: CASGGGTDTQYF
d_call: -; clone_size: -; j_call: TRBJ1-3; v_call: TRBV25-1; cdr3_nt: TGTGCCAGCAGTCTCGGTTACAGCTCTGGAAACACCATATATTTT; cdr3_aa: CASSLGYSSGNTIYF
d_call: TRBD1; clone_size: -; j_call: TRBJ2-7; v_call: TRBV7-9; cdr3_nt: TGTGCCAGCATAGGGGACAGATTCTACGAGCAGTACTTC; cdr3_aa: CASIGDRFYEQYF
d_call: -; clone_size: once; j_call: TRBJ1-1; v_call: TRBV5-4; cdr3_nt: TGTGCCAGCAGCTTGGATGGGGGGACGATGAACACTGAAGCTTTCTTT; cdr3_aa: CASSLDGGTMNTEAFF
d_call: TRBD1; clone_size: few; j_call: TRBJ1-4; v_call: TRBV4-2; cdr3_nt: TGTGCCAGCAGCCAAGACCGGGGACAGGGATATGAAAAACTGTTTTTT; cdr3_aa: CASSQDRGQGYEKLFF
d_call: -; clone_size: -; j_call: TRBJ2-7; v_call: TRBV7-9; cdr3_nt: TGTGCCAGCAGCTTAGTCACAGGTTATGACGAGCAGTACTTC; cdr3_aa: CASSLVTGYDEQYF
d_call: TRBD1; clone_size: -; j_call: TRBJ2-1; v_call: TRBV5-5; cdr3_nt: TGTGCCAGCAGCTGGGGACAGGGGTATGAGCAGTTCTTC; cdr3_aa: CASSWGQGYEQFF
d_call: TRBD1; clone_size: -; j_call: TRBJ1-2; v_call: TRBV5-5; cdr3_nt: TGTGCCAGCCGATTGGGGGACAGAACTAACTATGGCTACACCTTC; cdr3_aa: CASRLGDRTNYGYTF
d_call: -; clone_size: -; j_call: TRBJ2-1; v_call: TRBV9; cdr3_nt: TGTGCCAGCAGCCCGTCCTCTAGCGCACGGCAGTTCTTC; cdr3_aa: CASSPSSSARQFF
d_call: -; clone_size: -; j_call: TRBJ1-1; v_call: TRBV19; cdr3_nt: TGTGCCAGTAGTAATTGGGCGATGAACACTGAAGCTTTCTTT; cdr3_aa: CASSNWAMNTEAFF
d_call: -; clone_size: -; j_call: TRBJ1-1; v_call: TRBV4-1; cdr3_nt: TGCGCCAGCAGCCGAGTCCCGGGAAACACTGAAGCTTTCTTT; cdr3_aa: CASSRVPGNTEAFF
d_call: -; clone_size: -; j_call: TRBJ1-4; v_call: TRBV9; cdr3_nt: TGTGCCAGCACGAACAGGGCGGAGGAAAAACTGTTTTTT; cdr3_aa: CASTNRAEEKLFF
d_call: -; clone_size: -; j_call: TRBJ1-1; v_call: TRBV18; cdr3_nt: TGTGCCAGCTCCTCCTGGGCGAACACTGAAGCTTTCTTT; cdr3_aa: CASSSWANTEAFF
d_call: TRBD1; clone_size: -; j_call: TRBJ1-1; v_call: TRBV27; cdr3_nt: TGTGCCAGCAGGGCACAGGGGATCACTGAAGCTTTCTTT; cdr3_aa: CASRAQGITEAFF
d_call: TRBD2; clone_size: -; j_call: TRBJ2-3; v_call: TRBV2; cdr3_nt: TGTGCCAGCAGTGGGCTCCCTAGCGGGGGTGACTTAGATACGCAGTATTTT; cdr3_aa: CASSGLPSGGDLDTQYF
d_call: TRBD2; clone_size: -; j_call: TRBJ2-3; v_call: TRBV5-5; cdr3_nt: TGTGCCAGCAGCCGGACTAGCGGGGACACAGATACGCAGTATTTT; cdr3_aa: CASSRTSGDTDTQYF
d_call: -; clone_size: -; j_call: TRBJ2-7; v_call: TRBV5-6; cdr3_nt: TGTGCCAGCAGCTCCTACAGCTACGAGCAGTACTTC; cdr3_aa: CASSSYSYEQYF
d_call: -; clone_size: -; j_call: TRBJ2-2; v_call: TRBV19; cdr3_nt: TGTGCCAGTAGAGAGACAGGCGGTACCGGGGAGCTGTTTTTT; cdr3_aa: CASRETGGTGELFF
d_call: TRBD1; clone_size: -; j_call: TRBJ2-2; v_call: TRBV6-6; cdr3_nt: TGTGCCAGCAGTCAGGGGGCCGGGGAGCTGTTTTTT; cdr3_aa: CASSQGAGELFF
d_call: -; clone_size: -; j_call: TRBJ1-6; v_call: TRBV5-1; cdr3_nt: TGCGCCAGCAGGGAGGGCAGGGAAAATTCACCCCTCCACTTT; cdr3_aa: CASREGRENSPLHF
d_call: -; clone_size: -; j_call: TRBJ2-3; v_call: TRBV7-8; cdr3_nt: TGTGCCAGCAGCCCGGACTTAGCGACACTGTGGGATACGCAGTATTTT; cdr3_aa: CASSPDLATLWDTQYF
d_call: -; clone_size: once; j_call: TRBJ1-4; v_call: TRBV27; cdr3_nt: TGTGCCAGCAGTTTCAGGGGTGGGGAAAAACTGTTTTTT; cdr3_aa: CASSFRGGEKLFF
d_call: TRBD1; clone_size: -; j_call: TRBJ1-2; v_call: TRBV9; cdr3_nt: TGTGCCAGCAGCCCGGGACAGGGGTTATCCTACGGCTACACCTTC; cdr3_aa: CASSPGQGLSYGYTF
d_call: -; clone_size: -; j_call: TRBJ1-1; v_call: TRBV3-1/TRBV3-2; cdr3_nt: TGTGCCAGCAGCCCCCGCCAGGGGTTGAACACTGAAGCTTTCTTT; cdr3_aa: CASSPRQGLNTEAFF
d_call: TRBD2; clone_size: -; j_call: TRBJ2-5; v_call: TRBV29-1; cdr3_nt: TGCAGCGTTGTGGGGGGACTAGCGTACCAAGAGACCCAGTACTTC; cdr3_aa: CSVVGGLAYQETQYF
d_call: -; clone_size: -; j_call: TRBJ2-1; v_call: TRBV11-2; cdr3_nt: TGTGCCAGCAGCTCCCAAGGGGTAGGTGATGAGCAGTTCTTC; cdr3_aa: CASSSQGVGDEQFF
d_call: -; clone_size: -; j_call: TRBJ2-3; v_call: TRBV6-5; cdr3_nt: TGTGCCAGCAGTTCGTACACAGATACGCAGTATTTT; cdr3_aa: CASSSYTDTQYF
d_call: TRBD1; clone_size: -; j_call: TRBJ1-2; v_call: TRBV10-3; cdr3_nt: TGTGCCATCAGTGAGTCCGGACAGGGGCTCTATGGCTACACCTTC; cdr3_aa: CAISESGQGLYGYTF
d_call: -; clone_size: -; j_call: TRBJ1-1; v_call: TRBV5-1; cdr3_nt: TGCGCCAGCAGCTTTTTACAGGGTAGAGTGAACACTGAAGCTTTCTTT; cdr3_aa: CASSFLQGRVNTEAFF
d_call: TRBD2; clone_size: -; j_call: TRBJ2-3; v_call: TRBV6-2/TRBV6-3; cdr3_nt: TGTGCCAGCAGTTCCGGGACTAGCGGTGCAGATACGCAGTATTTT; cdr3_aa: CASSSGTSGADTQYF
d_call: -; clone_size: -; j_call: TRBJ2-5; v_call: TRBV4-2; cdr3_nt: TGTGCCAGCAGCCAAGAAGTGTTAGCTCAGGAGACCCAGTACTTC; cdr3_aa: CASSQEVLAQETQYF
d_call: -; clone_size: -; j_call: TRBJ2-1; v_call: TRBV18; cdr3_nt: TGTGCCAGCTCACCACCGAGTGTCAATGAGCAGTTCTTC; cdr3_aa: CASSPPSVNEQFF
d_call: -; clone_size: -; j_call: TRBJ1-4; v_call: TRBV2; cdr3_nt: TGTGCCAGCAGTGAAGGGGGGGAGACTACAGAAAAACTGTTTTTT; cdr3_aa: CASSEGGETTEKLFF
d_call: -; clone_size: -; j_call: TRBJ1-1; v_call: TRBV2; cdr3_nt: TGTGCCAGCAGACCGGACAGCTTTGAAGCTTTCTTT; cdr3_aa: CASRPDSFEAFF
d_call: -; clone_size: -; j_call: TRBJ1-1; v_call: TRBV9; cdr3_nt: TGTGCCAGCAAACGAGGCGGACAGACCACTGAAGCTTTCTTT; cdr3_aa: CASKRGGQTTEAFF
d_call: -; clone_size: -; j_call: TRBJ2-1; v_call: TRBV9; cdr3_nt: TGTGCCAGCAGCTACAGCCCGCCCGATGAGCAGTTCTTC; cdr3_aa: CASSYSPPDEQFF
d_call: -; clone_size: once; j_call: TRBJ2-7; v_call: TRBV29-1; cdr3_nt: TGCAGCGTTACAACGACCTACGAGCAGTACTTC; cdr3_aa: CSVTTTYEQYF
d_call: TRBD2; clone_size: -; j_call: TRBJ2-2; v_call: TRBV5-1; cdr3_nt: TGCGCCAGCAGCTCCGGACTAGCGGGGGGGCAGGACACCGGGGAGCTGTTTTTT; cdr3_aa: CASSSGLAGGQDTGELFF
d_call: TRBD1; clone_size: -; j_call: TRBJ2-3; v_call: TRBV7-9; cdr3_nt: TGTGCCAGCAGCTTATACAGGGGTGGGGATACGCAGTATTTT; cdr3_aa: CASSLYRGGDTQYF
d_call: -; clone_size: -; j_call: TRBJ1-2; v_call: TRBV7-2; cdr3_nt: TGTGCCAGCAGCTTAGGCCCCACCAGCGGTGGCTACACCTTC; cdr3_aa: CASSLGPTSGGYTF
d_call: -; clone_size: -; j_call: TRBJ1-1; v_call: TRBV19; cdr3_nt: TGTGCCAGTAGTGCAACGCCATCACAGCTACCTATGAACACTGAAGCTTTCTTT; cdr3_aa: CASSATPSQLPMNTEAFF